This section outlines one T cell receptor (beta chain) sequence together with its context. Its antigen is undetermined. Sample donors were healthy Caucasian individuals that came from Russia, aged 6 to 90. This entry is derived from a study of blood T cells in healthy people across ages. General study results and limits: Unsorted PBMCs ruled out conclusive naive versus antigen-experienced comparison.

PCR was performed a second time for about 7 to 11 cycles using a sample-barcoded 5' primer and a J-beta primer mix. TCRdb fed the 5' RACE reads into MiXCR, producing one record per CDR3 protein. The repertoire includes hundreds of thousands of distinct CDR3 sequences, roughly 49% of them detected once, and approximately 32% sits in the top ten. CDR3 length: 16 residues. The V end lost 0 bases, the J end lost 7 bases, and 19 bases lay between the germline ends. Germline CDR1 is DFQATT and CDR2 is SNEGSKA (reference sequence). The sample comprised blood. This clonotype was obtained from a woman in her sixties in good health. The chain employs TRBV20-1 and TRBJ2-1, with no clear D. The CDR3 spells CSARDLEPKTFNEQFF. The CDR3, as DNA: TGCAGTGCTAGAGATCTGGAGCCTAAAACCTTTAATGAGCAGTTCTTC.